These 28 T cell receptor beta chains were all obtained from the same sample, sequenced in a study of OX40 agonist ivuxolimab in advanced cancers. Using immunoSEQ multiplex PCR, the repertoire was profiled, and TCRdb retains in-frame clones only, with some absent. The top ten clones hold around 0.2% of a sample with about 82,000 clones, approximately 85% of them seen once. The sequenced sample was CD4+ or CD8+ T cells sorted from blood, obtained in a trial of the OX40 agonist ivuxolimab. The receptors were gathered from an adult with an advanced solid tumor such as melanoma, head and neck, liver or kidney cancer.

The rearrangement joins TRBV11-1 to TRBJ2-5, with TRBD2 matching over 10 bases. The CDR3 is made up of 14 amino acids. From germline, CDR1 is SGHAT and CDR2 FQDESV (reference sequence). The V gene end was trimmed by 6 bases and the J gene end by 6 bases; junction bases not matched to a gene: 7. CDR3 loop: CASSSSGRGQTQYF. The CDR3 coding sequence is TGTGCCAGCAGTTCTAGCGGGAGAGGACAGACCCAGTACTTC.

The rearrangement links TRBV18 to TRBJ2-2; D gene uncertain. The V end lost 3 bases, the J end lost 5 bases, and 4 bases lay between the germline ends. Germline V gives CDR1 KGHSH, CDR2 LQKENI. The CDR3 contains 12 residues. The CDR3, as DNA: TGTGCCAGCTCACCTTCTACCGGGGAGCTGTTTTTT. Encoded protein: CASSPSTGELFF.

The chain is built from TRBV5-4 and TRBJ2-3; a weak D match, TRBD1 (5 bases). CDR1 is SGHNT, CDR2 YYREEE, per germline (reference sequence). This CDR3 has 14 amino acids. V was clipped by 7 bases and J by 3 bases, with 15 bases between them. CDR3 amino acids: CASGADLLTDTQYF. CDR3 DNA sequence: TGTGCCAGCGGGGCCGATCTTCTAACAGATACGCAGTATTTT.

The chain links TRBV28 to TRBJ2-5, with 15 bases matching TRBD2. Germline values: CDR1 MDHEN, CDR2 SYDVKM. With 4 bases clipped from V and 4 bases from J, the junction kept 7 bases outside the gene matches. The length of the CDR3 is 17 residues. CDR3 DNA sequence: TGTGCCAGCAGTTCCGTCGGACTAGCGGGAGGGTTAGAGACCCAGTACTTC. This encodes CASSSVGLAGGLETQYF.

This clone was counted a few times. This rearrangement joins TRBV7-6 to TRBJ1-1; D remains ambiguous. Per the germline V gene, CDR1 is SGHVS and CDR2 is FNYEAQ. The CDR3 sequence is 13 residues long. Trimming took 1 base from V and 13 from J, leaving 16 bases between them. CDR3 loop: CASSLDENSASFF. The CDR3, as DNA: TGTGCCAGCAGCTTAGATGAGAACAGCGCTAGTTTCTTT.

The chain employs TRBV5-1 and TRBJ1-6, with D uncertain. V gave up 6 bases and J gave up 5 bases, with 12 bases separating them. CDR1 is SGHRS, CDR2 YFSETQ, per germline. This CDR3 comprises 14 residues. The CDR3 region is CASKVTPNNSPLHF. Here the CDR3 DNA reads TGCGCCAGCAAAGTCACACCGAATAATTCACCCCTCCACTTT.

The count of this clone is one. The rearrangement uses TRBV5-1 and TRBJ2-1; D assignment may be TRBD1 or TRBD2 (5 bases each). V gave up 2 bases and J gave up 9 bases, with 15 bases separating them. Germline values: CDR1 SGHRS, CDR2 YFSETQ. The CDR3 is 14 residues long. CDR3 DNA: TGCGCCAGCAGCTTTGGGGACGGAATCGGTGAGCAGTTCTTC. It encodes CASSFGDGIGEQFF.

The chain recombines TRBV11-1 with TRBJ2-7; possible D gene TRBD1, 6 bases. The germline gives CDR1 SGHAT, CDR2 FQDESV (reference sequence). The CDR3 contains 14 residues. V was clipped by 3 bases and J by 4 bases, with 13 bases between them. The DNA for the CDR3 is TGTGCCAGCAGCTTGAATCGACAGGCTTACGAGCAGTACTTC. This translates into CASSLNRQAYEQYF.

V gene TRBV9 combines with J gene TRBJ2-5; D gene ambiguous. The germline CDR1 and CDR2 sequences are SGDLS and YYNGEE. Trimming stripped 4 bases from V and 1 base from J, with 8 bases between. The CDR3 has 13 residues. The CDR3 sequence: CASSPNPQETQYF. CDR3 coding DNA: TGTGCCAGCAGCCCCAATCCCCAAGAGACCCAGTACTTC. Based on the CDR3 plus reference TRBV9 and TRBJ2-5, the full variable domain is DSGVTQTPKHLITATGQRVTLRCSPRSGDLSVYWYQQSLDQGLQFLIQYYNGEERAKGNILERFSAQQFPDLHSELNLSSLELGDSALYFCASSPNPQETQYFGPGTRLLVL.

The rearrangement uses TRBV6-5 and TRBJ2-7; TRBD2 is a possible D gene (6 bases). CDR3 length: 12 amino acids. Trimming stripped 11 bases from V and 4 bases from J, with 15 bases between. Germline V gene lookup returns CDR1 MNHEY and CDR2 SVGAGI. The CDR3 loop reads CAVRGAGYEQYV. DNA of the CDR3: TGTGCCGTCCGCGGCGCGGGGTACGAGCAGTACGTC.

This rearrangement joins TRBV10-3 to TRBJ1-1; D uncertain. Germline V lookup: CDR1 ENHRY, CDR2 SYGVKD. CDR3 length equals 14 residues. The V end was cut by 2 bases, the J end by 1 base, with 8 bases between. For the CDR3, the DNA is TGTGCCATCAGTGAGACAGACCAGAACACTGAAGCTTTCTTT. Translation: CAISETDQNTEAFF.

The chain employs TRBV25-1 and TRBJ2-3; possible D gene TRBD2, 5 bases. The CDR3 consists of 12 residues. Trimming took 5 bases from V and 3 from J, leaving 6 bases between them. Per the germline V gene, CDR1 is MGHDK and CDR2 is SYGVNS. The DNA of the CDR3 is TGTGCCAGCAGTCGAGGGACAGATACGCAGTATTTT. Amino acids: CASSRGTDTQYF.

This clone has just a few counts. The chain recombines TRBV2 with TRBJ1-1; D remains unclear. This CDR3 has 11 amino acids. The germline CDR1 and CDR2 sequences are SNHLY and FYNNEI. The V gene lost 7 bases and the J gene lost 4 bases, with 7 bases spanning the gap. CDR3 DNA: TGTGCCAGCATGCCCGTCACTGAAGCTTTCTTT. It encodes CASMPVTEAFF.

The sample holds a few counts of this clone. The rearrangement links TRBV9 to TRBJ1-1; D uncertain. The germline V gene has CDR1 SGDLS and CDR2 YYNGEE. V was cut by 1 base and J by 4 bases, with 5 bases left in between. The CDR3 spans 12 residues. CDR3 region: CASSVPGTEAFF. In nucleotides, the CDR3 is TGTGCCAGCAGCGTACCCGGCACTGAAGCTTTCTTT.

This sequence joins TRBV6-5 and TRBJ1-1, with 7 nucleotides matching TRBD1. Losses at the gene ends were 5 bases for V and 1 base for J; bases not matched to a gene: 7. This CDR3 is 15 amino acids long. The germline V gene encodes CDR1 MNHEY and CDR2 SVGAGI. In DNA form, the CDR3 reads TGTGCCAGCAGTAAAAGCCGACAGGGGAACACTGAAGCTTTCTTT. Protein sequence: CASSKSRQGNTEAFF.

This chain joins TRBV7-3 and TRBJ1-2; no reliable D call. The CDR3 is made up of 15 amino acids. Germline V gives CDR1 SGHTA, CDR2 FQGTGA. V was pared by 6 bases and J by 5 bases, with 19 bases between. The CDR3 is CASRSNRYISYGYTF. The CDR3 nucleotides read TGTGCCAGCAGATCTAATCGGTACATCTCTTATGGCTACACCTTC. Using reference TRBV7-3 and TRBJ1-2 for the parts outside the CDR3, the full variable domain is GAGVSQTPSNKVTEKGKYVELRCDPISGHTALYWYRQSLGQGPEFLIYFQGTGAADDSGLPNDRFFAVRPEGSVSTLKIQRTERGDSAVYLCASRSNRYISYGYTFGSGTRLTVV.

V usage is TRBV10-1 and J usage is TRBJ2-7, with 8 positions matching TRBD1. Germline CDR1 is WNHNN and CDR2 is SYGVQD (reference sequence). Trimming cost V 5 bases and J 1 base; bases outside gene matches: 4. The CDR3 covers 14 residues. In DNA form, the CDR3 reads TGCGCCAGCAGTAGGACAGGGTGGTCCTACGAGCAGTACGTC. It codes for CASSRTGWSYEQYV.

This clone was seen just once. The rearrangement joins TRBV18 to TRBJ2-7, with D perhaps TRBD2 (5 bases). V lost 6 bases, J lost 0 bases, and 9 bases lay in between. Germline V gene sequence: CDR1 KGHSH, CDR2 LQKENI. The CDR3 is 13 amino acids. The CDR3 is CASSDGNSYEQYF. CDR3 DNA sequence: TGTGCCAGCTCCGACGGGAACTCCTACGAGCAGTACTTC.

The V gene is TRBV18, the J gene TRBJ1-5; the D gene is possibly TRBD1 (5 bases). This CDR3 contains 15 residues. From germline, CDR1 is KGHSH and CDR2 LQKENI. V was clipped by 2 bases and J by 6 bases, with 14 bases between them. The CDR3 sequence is CASSPNKGSGQPQHF. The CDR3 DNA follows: TGTGCCAGCTCACCAAATAAGGGGTCGGGTCAGCCCCAGCATTTT.

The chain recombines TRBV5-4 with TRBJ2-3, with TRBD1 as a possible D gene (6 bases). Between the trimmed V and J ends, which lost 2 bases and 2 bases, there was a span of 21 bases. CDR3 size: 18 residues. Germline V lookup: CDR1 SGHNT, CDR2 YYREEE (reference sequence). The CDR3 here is CASSFFGLSRGFTDTQYF. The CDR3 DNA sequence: TGTGCCAGCAGCTTCTTCGGTTTGTCTAGGGGGTTCACAGATACGCAGTATTTT.

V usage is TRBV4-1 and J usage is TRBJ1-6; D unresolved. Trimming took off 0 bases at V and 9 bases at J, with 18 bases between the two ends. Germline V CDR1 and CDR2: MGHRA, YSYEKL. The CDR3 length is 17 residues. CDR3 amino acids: CASSQEGFGTGASPLHF. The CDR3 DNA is TGCGCCAGCAGCCAAGAAGGGTTCGGTACGGGAGCTTCACCCCTCCACTTT.

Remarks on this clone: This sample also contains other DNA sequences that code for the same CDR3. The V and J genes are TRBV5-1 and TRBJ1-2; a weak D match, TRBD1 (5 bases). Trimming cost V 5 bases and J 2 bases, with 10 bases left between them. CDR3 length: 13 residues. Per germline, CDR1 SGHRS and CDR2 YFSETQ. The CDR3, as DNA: TGCGCCAGCAGTCCGGGGGTGAACTATGGCTACACCTTC. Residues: CASSPGVNYGYTF.

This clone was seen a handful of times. The CDR3 reads CASTQYQETQYF. The CDR3 region has the DNA TGTGCCAGCACCCAGTACCAAGAGACCCAGTACTTC. The rearrangement joins TRBV6-1 to TRBJ2-5; no firm D call. Germline CDR1 and CDR2: MNHNS and SASEGT. There are 12 residues in the CDR3. V was shortened by 7 bases and J by 0 bases, with 6 bases between the two germline ends.

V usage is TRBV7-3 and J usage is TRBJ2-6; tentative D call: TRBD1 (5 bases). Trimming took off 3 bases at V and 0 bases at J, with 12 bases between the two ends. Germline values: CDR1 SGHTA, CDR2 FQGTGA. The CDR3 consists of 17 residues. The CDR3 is CASSFRAKSSGANVLTF. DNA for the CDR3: TGTGCCAGCAGCTTCAGGGCCAAAAGCTCTGGGGCCAACGTCCTGACTTTC.

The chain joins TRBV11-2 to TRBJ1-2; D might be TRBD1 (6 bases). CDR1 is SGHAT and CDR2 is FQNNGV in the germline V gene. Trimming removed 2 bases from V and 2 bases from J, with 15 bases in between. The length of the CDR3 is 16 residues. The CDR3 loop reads CASSLYGGRRNYGYTF. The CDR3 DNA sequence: TGTGCCAGCAGCTTATACGGGGGGCGAAGGAACTATGGCTACACCTTC. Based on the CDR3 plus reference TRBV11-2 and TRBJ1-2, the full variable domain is EAGVAQSPRYKIIEKRQSVAFWCNPISGHATLYWYQQILGQGPKLLIQFQNNGVVDDSQLPKDRFSAERLKGVDSTLKIQPAKLEDSAVYLCASSLYGGRRNYGYTFGSGTRLTVV.

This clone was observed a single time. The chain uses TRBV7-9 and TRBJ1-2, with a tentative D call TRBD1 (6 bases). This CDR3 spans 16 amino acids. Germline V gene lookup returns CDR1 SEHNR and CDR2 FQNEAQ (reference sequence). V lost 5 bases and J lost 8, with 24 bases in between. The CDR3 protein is CASSRLDSLLTGGYTF. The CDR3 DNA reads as TGTGCCAGCAGCCGCCTGGACAGTCTGCTAACTGGAGGCTACACCTTC.

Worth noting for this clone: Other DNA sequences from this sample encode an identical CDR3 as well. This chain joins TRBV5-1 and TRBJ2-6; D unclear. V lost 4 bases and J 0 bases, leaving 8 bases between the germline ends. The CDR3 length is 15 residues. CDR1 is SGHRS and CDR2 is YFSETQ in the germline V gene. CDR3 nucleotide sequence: TGCGCCAGCAGCCCGACGGGCTCTGGGGCCAACGTCCTGACTTTC. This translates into CASSPTGSGANVLTF.

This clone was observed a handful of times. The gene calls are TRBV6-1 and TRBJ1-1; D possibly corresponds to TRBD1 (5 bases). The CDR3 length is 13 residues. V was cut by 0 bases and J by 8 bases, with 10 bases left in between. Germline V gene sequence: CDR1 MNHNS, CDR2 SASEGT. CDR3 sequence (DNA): TGTGCCAGCAGTGAAGCATTTGGGGCGGAAGCTTTCTTT. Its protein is CASSEAFGAEAFF.